One and the same sample provided the 21 T cell receptor beta chains below, sequenced in a study of shared clonotypes between healthy human individuals. In the naive CD8 group, cells lacked CD45RO and were positively selected for CCR7, so terminally differentiated effector memory CD45RA+ cells were left out. Only in-frame clones appear in the TCRdb table, and some are missing; sequencing was by immunoSEQ multiplex PCR. The sample carries around 650,000 clones, 95% to 96% recorded once. The sequencing sample was made of naive CD8+ T cells sorted from blood. The receptors come from a woman in her thirties in good health.

As DNA, the CDR3 is TGTGCCAGCAGCTTGGGGGCCCTGGGGGGCTACACCTTC. Protein product: CASSLGALGGYTF. V is TRBV7-8 and J is TRBJ1-2; D may be TRBD1 (6 bases). Germline CDR1 SGHVS, CDR2 FQNEAQ. The CDR3 sequence is 13 residues long. Trimming left V 3 bases short and J 8 bases short, with 13 bases between.

The V gene is TRBV7-9, the J gene TRBJ2-5, with D uncertain. This CDR3 contains 14 residues. From germline, CDR1 is SEHNR and CDR2 FQNEAQ (reference sequence). Deletions cut 4 bases from V and 2 bases from J, with 11 bases between. The CDR3 here is CASSYRAEQETQYF. Written as DNA, the CDR3 is TGTGCCAGCAGCTATCGGGCTGAACAAGAGACCCAGTACTTC.

The chain recombines TRBV6-1 with TRBJ2-1, with D perhaps TRBD1 (6 bases). Per germline, CDR1 MNHNS and CDR2 SASEGT. The CDR3 is made up of 13 amino acids. The germline V and J ends were trimmed by 4 bases and 9 bases, with 13 bases remaining between them. The CDR3 reads CASSATKGVEQFF. CDR3 nucleotide sequence: TGTGCCAGCAGTGCGACTAAGGGGGTTGAGCAGTTCTTC.

V gene TRBV11-2 combines with J gene TRBJ2-5; TRBD2 agrees at 11 bases. The CDR3 is 15 amino acids. After removal of 5 bases from V and 2 bases from J, the junction contained 4 bases not matched to a gene. CDR1 and CDR2 (germline): SGHAT, FQNNGV. This CDR3 reads CASSLTSGTQETQYF. The CDR3 coding sequence is TGTGCCAGCAGCCTGACTAGCGGGACTCAAGAGACCCAGTACTTC.

This chain links TRBV4-1 with TRBJ2-7; the D gene is possibly TRBD2 (6 bases). The V end lost 5 bases, the J end lost 6 bases, and 14 bases lay between the germline ends. Germline V gene lookup returns CDR1 MGHRA and CDR2 YSYEKL. The CDR3 extends over 13 amino acids. The CDR3 DNA sequence: TGCGCCAGCAGCGCTTTCGGGGGAAGCGAGCAGTACTTC. It translates to CASSAFGGSEQYF.

The chain carries TRBV28 and TRBJ1-2; D is perhaps TRBD1 (5 bases). V lost 4 bases and J lost 4, with 16 bases in between. The CDR3 sequence is 15 residues long. Germline CDR1 MDHEN, CDR2 SYDVKM. CDR3: CASSSHRDRGYGYTF. For the CDR3, the DNA is TGTGCCAGCAGTTCCCACCGGGACCGGGGCTATGGCTACACCTTC.

The chain uses TRBV2 and TRBJ2-5; perhaps TRBD1 as D (5 bases). Matching the DNA end better, TRBJ2-7 makes the J call doubtful. This CDR3 has 16 residues. Germline V gene sequence: CDR1 SNHLY, CDR2 FYNNEI. This chain's CDR3 is CASSEGQGQKTYEQYF. The DNA for the CDR3 is TGTGCCAGCAGTGAGGGGCAGGGCCAAAAGACCTACGAGCAGTACTTC.

In this sample, this clone turned up a few times. The V gene is TRBV19, the J gene TRBJ1-1; possibly TRBD1 for D (5 bases). Trimming stripped 3 bases from V and 4 bases from J, with 9 bases between. Germline CDR1 LNHDA, CDR2 SQIVND (reference sequence). The CDR3 has 13 amino acids. The CDR3 reads CASSMAGGTEAFF. Here the CDR3 DNA reads TGTGCCAGTAGTATGGCGGGGGGCACTGAAGCTTTCTTT.

The chain employs TRBV10-3 and TRBJ2-5, with 7 bases lining up with TRBD2. J was trimmed by 2 bases and V by 4 bases; bases with no gene match: 1. This CDR3 is 13 amino acids long. CDR1 ENHRY and CDR2 SYGVKD come from the germline V gene. CDR3 sequence (DNA): TGTGCCATCAGTGGGGAGGGACAAGAGACCCAGTACTTC. Encoded protein: CAISGEGQETQYF.

This chain uses TRBV7-6 with TRBJ2-1, with D perhaps TRBD2 (5 bases). Deletions cut 2 bases from V and 8 bases from J, with 19 bases between. The CDR3 length is 16 residues. Germline loops: CDR1 SGHVS, CDR2 FNYEAQ. The CDR3 reads CASSLSRSLGVDEQFF. The CDR3 bases are TGTGCCAGCAGCTTATCTCGTAGCCTGGGAGTCGATGAGCAGTTCTTC.

The genes are TRBV7-9 and TRBJ2-7; no definite D call. The V end lost 4 bases, the J end lost 2 bases, and 6 bases lay between the germline ends. Germline-derived CDR1 and CDR2 are SEHNR and FQNEAQ (reference sequence). CDR3 length: 12 amino acids. The CDR3 protein is CASSSGPYEQYF. The CDR3 DNA follows: TGTGCCAGCAGCTCCGGACCCTACGAGCAGTACTTC.

The V call is TRBV7-9, the J call TRBJ2-7, with D unresolved. The CDR3 loop spans 14 amino acids. Deletions cut 8 bases from V and 2 bases from J, with 16 bases between. The germline V gene has CDR1 SEHNR and CDR2 FQNEAQ (reference sequence). The chain's CDR3 is CASAARNHAYEQYF. The DNA for the CDR3 is TGTGCCAGCGCAGCTAGGAACCATGCCTACGAGCAGTACTTC.

The CDR3 is CASTTRDRVTEQYF. The CDR3 coding sequence is TGTGCCAGCACAACTCGGGACAGGGTAACCGAGCAGTACTTC. This rearrangement joins TRBV2 to TRBJ2-7, with 9 bases aligning to TRBD1. The CDR3 sequence is 14 residues long. Per the germline V gene, CDR1 is SNHLY and CDR2 is FYNNEI. V trimming: 7 bases; J trimming: 6 bases; junction bases outside the gene matches: 10.

This rearrangement joins TRBV7-6 to TRBJ1-3; D perhaps matches TRBD1 (5 bases). This CDR3 contains 15 residues. The V end was cut by 1 base, the J end by 2 bases, with 9 bases between. CDR1 and CDR2 (germline): SGHVS, FNYEAQ. CDR3 loop: CASSLEQATGNTIYF. The CDR3 bases are TGTGCCAGCAGCTTAGAACAGGCTACTGGAAACACCATATATTTT. Supplemented by reference TRBV7-6 and TRBJ1-3, the full variable domain reads GAGVSQSPRYKVTKRGQDVALRCDPISGHVSLYWYRQALGQGPEFLTYFNYEAQQDKSGLPNDRFSAERPEGSISTLTIQRTEQRDSAMYRCASSLEQATGNTIYFGEGSWLTVV.

About this clone: An end of the junction does not agree with germline; a read error may underlie this. This rearrangement joins TRBV6-1 to TRBJ1-1; tentatively, D is TRBD1 (5 bases). From germline, CDR1 is MNHNS and CDR2 SASEGT. This CDR3 contains 13 residues. Here the CDR3 reads CASREGVHTEAFF. CDR3 nucleotide sequence: TGTGCCAGCAGGGAAGGGGTTCACACTGAAGCTTTCTTT.

The chain's CDR3 is CASSLGQGFFGYTF. DNA for the CDR3: TGTGCCAGCAGTCTTGGACAGGGCTTCTTTGGCTACACCTTC. J is TRBJ1-2 and V is TRBV27; 8 bases map to TRBD1. The CDR3 loop spans 14 amino acids. Germline loops: CDR1 MNHEY, CDR2 SMNVEV (reference sequence). Losses at the gene ends were 5 bases for V and 7 bases for J; bases not matched to a gene: 9.

The V call is TRBV18, the J call TRBJ2-7, with D perhaps TRBD2 (6 bases). The CDR3 consists of 16 residues. Trimming shortened V by 0 bases and J by 3 bases, and 15 bases separated the two germline ends. Germline V gene data show CDR1 as KGHSH and CDR2 as LQKENI. The CDR3 is CASSPPKGAGLYEQYF. The CDR3 nucleotides are TGTGCCAGCTCACCACCGAAAGGAGCGGGTCTCTACGAGCAGTACTTC.

V and J are TRBV6-5 and TRBJ2-1; TRBD2 agrees at 8 bases. CDR3 length: 11 residues. In germline, CDR1 is MNHEY, CDR2 SVGAGI. CDR3 sequence (DNA): TGTGGTAGCGGGACCTACAATGAGCAGTTCTTC. This codes for CGSGTYNEQFF.

The chain employs TRBV13 and TRBJ2-7; D might be TRBD1 (6 bases). The CDR3 totals 14 residues. Looked up from germline, CDR1 is PRHDT and CDR2 is FYEKMQ (reference sequence). With 4 bases removed from V and 2 bases from J, the gap between germline ends came to 12 bases. The chain's CDR3 is CASSSGTYPYEQYF. CDR3 coding DNA: TGTGCCAGCAGCTCAGGGACATATCCCTACGAGCAGTACTTC.

The chain couples TRBV23-1 to TRBJ1-1; D uncertain. TRBV23-1 is placed among ORFs of uncertain function. V was trimmed by 11 bases and J by 4 bases, leaving 5 bases between them. CDR3 length: 9 amino acids. This CDR3 reads CAGPTEAFF. The CDR3 bases are TGCGCCGGACCCACTGAAGCTTTCTTT.

This clone showed up just once. The genes are TRBV7-9 and TRBJ2-4; 11 bases align to TRBD1. This CDR3 region has 17 residues. Germline V lookup: CDR1 SEHNR, CDR2 FQNEAQ (reference sequence). V gave up 5 bases and J gave up 0 bases; unmatched junction bases: 6. The CDR3 DNA follows: TGTGCCAGCAGCCTCCGGACAGGGGGCCTAGCCAAAAACATTCAGTACTTC. It translates to CASSLRTGGLAKNIQYF. Complete variable domain (other parts from reference TRBV7-9 and TRBJ2-4): DTGVSQNPRHKITKRGQNVTFRCDPISEHNRLYWYRQTLGQGPEFLTYFQNEAQLEKSRLLSDRFSAERPKGSFSTLEIQRTEQGDSAMYLCASSLRTGGLAKNIQYFGAGTRLSVL.